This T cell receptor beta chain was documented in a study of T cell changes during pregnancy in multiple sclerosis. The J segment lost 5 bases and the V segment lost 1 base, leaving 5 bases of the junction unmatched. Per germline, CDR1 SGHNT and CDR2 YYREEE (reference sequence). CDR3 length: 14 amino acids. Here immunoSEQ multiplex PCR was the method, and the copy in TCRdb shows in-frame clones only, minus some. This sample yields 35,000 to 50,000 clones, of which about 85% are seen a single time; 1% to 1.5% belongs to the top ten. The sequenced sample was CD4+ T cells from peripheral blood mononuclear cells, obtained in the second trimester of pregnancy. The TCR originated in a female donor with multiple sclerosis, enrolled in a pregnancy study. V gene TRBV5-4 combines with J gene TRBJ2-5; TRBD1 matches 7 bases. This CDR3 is CASSLRGPGETQYF. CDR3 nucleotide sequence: TGTGCCAGCAGCTTGAGGGGGCCGGGGGAGACCCAGTACTTC.